A selection of T cell receptor beta chains follows, all from one sample in a study of CD8+CD57+ T cells in acquired aplastic anemia. TCRdb redid the calling of the reads with MiXCR, one entry per CDR3 protein. This sample has approximately 180,000 distinct CDR3 sequences; nearly 65% occur once, and the top ten carry approximately 46%. The sequenced sample was sorted CD4+, CD8+, or CD8+CD57+ T cells (not recorded which) from PBMCs. Every receptor here comes from a human donor with aplastic anemia. Each CDR3 is given with its conserved first and last residue. A D gene is named only where the DNA matches it firmly. For some rows the clone size is stated as once, few or many, or as a class when expanded; others skip it.

clone_size,d_call,j_call,v_call,cdr3_nt,cdr3_aa
many,NA,TRBJ2-3,TRBV11-2,TGTGCCTCCTCGGAAATCGCAGATACGCAGTATTTT,CASSEIADTQYF
many,NA,TRBJ1-6,TRBV7-6,TGTGCCAGCAGTTCCACAGGGCGAGGTTCACCCCTCCACTTT,CASSSTGRGSPLHF
few,NA,TRBJ2-1,TRBV7-2,TGTGCCAGCAGCTTGGGGGATGAGCAGTTCTTC,CASSLGDEQFF
NA,NA,TRBJ1-1,TRBV6-1,TGTGCCAGCAGTGAAGCTTTCTTT,CASSEAFF
NA,NA,TRBJ2-3,TRBV6-5,TGTGCCAGCAGTTACACAGGGGGGGCAGGGGGCGAAACAGATACGCAGTATTTT,CASSYTGGAGGETDTQYF
NA,NA,TRBJ1-1,TRBV7-9,TGTGCCAGCAGCTCCCTGGCGGGGGGGGACACTGAAGCTTTCTTT,CASSSLAGGDTEAFF
NA,NA,TRBJ2-1,TRBV2,TGTGCCAGCAGTGCCGAACTATACAATGAGCAGTTCTTC,CASSAELYNEQFF
NA,TRBD1,TRBJ1-1,TRBV25-1,TGTGCCAGCAGTGAAACGGACAGGGCTGAAGCTTTCTTT,CASSETDRAEAFF
NA,NA,TRBJ1-3,TRBV19,TGTGCCAGTAATCCGACCGTCTCTGGAAACACCATATATTTT,CASNPTVSGNTIYF
NA,TRBD1,TRBJ2-7,TRBV5-1,TGCGCCAGCAGGGCTGGACAGGGGGCCTACGAGCAGTACTTC,CASRAGQGAYEQYF
many,TRBD1,TRBJ1-2,TRBV11-2,TGTGCCAGCAGCTACGCAGAGGGACAGGGGGTATATGGCTACACCTTC,CASSYAEGQGVYGYTF
few,NA,TRBJ2-7,TRBV20-1,TGCAGTGCTCCCTTCTCCTACGAGCAGTACTTC,CSAPFSYEQYF
few,NA,TRBJ2-7,TRBV12-3/TRBV12-4,TGTGCCAGCAGTAAAGGACAGTCACAGGACGAGCAGTACTTC,CASSKGQSQDEQYF
many,NA,TRBJ1-1,TRBV5-1,TGCGCCAGCAGTCTAGAGGGGGGGAACACTGAAGCTTTCTTT,CASSLEGGNTEAFF
NA,TRBD2,TRBJ2-7,TRBV2,TGTGCCAGCAGAGCCGGGACTAGCGTATTTTACGAGCAGTACTTC,CASRAGTSVFYEQYF